Listed below are T cell receptor beta chains from one sample, sequenced in a study of T cell responses to AZD1222 COVID-19 vaccine. The method was immunoSEQ multiplex PCR; TCRdb's version includes in-frame clones alone and lacks a portion of them. The profile covers 100,000 to 150,000 clones, with approximately 90% appearing a single time and under 1.2% taken by the ten largest. Here the sequenced sample was peripheral blood, taken on day 0 of AZD1222 vaccination. These receptors were collected from an adult in good health. Each CDR3 is given with its conserved first and last residue. The order of the fields is J gene, clone size, D gene, V gene, CDR3 DNA, CDR3 protein. The D gene is left open where the match is weak. Size values are once, few and many counts, or a class for expanded clones, and some rows have none.

J gene: TRBJ1-5
clone size: .
D gene: .
V gene: TRBV5-1
CDR3 DNA: TGCGCCAGCAGCTTGACGACGGGGAGCAATCAGCCCCAGCATTTT
CDR3 protein: CASSLTTGSNQPQHF

J gene: TRBJ1-3
clone size: .
D gene: .
V gene: TRBV6-1
CDR3 DNA: TGTGCCAGCAGTGAATGGGGGGCCCCGGGAAACACCATATATTTT
CDR3 protein: CASSEWGAPGNTIYF

J gene: TRBJ2-5
clone size: few
D gene: TRBD2
V gene: TRBV18
CDR3 DNA: TGTGCCAGCTCACCCCACGGGGACGGGCTAGCGGGGACCCAGTACTTC
CDR3 protein: CASSPHGDGLAGTQYF

J gene: TRBJ2-7
clone size: .
D gene: TRBD2
V gene: TRBV5-6
CDR3 DNA: TGTGCCACTTCCCGACTAGCGGGAGCATACGAGCAGTACTTC
CDR3 protein: CATSRLAGAYEQYF

J gene: TRBJ2-7
clone size: .
D gene: TRBD1
V gene: TRBV28
CDR3 DNA: TGTGCCAGCAGACCCCTGGACAGGGGGCTTTACGAGCAGTACTTC
CDR3 protein: CASRPLDRGLYEQYF

J gene: TRBJ1-1
clone size: .
D gene: TRBD1
V gene: TRBV6-5
CDR3 DNA: TGTGCCAGCAGTTATTCTCGGCAGGGGGACACTGAAGCTTTCTTT
CDR3 protein: CASSYSRQGDTEAFF

J gene: TRBJ2-5
clone size: .
D gene: .
V gene: TRBV24-1
CDR3 DNA: TGTGCCACCAGTGATCTCGTCCCAGAGACCCAGTACTTC
CDR3 protein: CATSDLVPETQYF

J gene: TRBJ2-1
clone size: .
D gene: .
V gene: TRBV9
CDR3 DNA: TGTGCCAGCAGCTTCTCAGGGGGGAACAATGAGCAGTTCTTC
CDR3 protein: CASSFSGGNNEQFF

J gene: TRBJ2-1
clone size: once
D gene: TRBD2
V gene: TRBV19
CDR3 DNA: TGTGCCAGTAGACGGGTAACTAGCGGGAGAGGGAGTGAGCAGTTCTTC
CDR3 protein: CASRRVTSGRGSEQFF

J gene: TRBJ1-5
clone size: few
D gene: .
V gene: TRBV5-6
CDR3 DNA: TGTGCCAGCAGCTTGTTAAGGAGGGGACGCCGGGGCAATCAGCCCCAGCATTTT
CDR3 protein: CASSLLRRGRRGNQPQHF

J gene: TRBJ1-2
clone size: few
D gene: TRBD1
V gene: TRBV7-8
CDR3 DNA: TGTGCCAGCAGCTTTACCCGGACAGGGGGATATGGCTACACCTTC
CDR3 protein: CASSFTRTGGYGYTF

J gene: TRBJ2-7
clone size: .
D gene: TRBD2
V gene: TRBV4-2
CDR3 DNA: TGTGCCAGCAGCCCTGGGGGGGCCTACGAGCAGTACTTC
CDR3 protein: CASSPGGAYEQYF

J gene: TRBJ1-1
clone size: once
D gene: .
V gene: TRBV7-9
CDR3 DNA: TGTGCCAGCAGCTTAGATCGACAGAGCCCTGAAGCTTTCTTT
CDR3 protein: CASSLDRQSPEAFF

J gene: TRBJ2-7
clone size: .
D gene: .
V gene: TRBV6-5
CDR3 DNA: TGTGCCAGCCAGGCGAACTACGAGCAGTACTTC
CDR3 protein: CASQANYEQYF

J gene: TRBJ2-1
clone size: .
D gene: TRBD2
V gene: TRBV6-5
CDR3 DNA: TGTGCCAGCAAGAAGGGACTAGCGGGAGCCAATGAGCAGTTCTTC
CDR3 protein: CASKKGLAGANEQFF

J gene: TRBJ1-3
clone size: .
D gene: .
V gene: TRBV7-2
CDR3 DNA: TGTGCCAGCAGCTTAGGCTCCGCGTCGTCTGGAAACACCATATATTTT
CDR3 protein: CASSLGSASSGNTIYF

J gene: TRBJ2-5
clone size: .
D gene: .
V gene: TRBV5-1
CDR3 DNA: TGCGCCAGCAGTAGGGACGGACAAGAGACCCAGTACTTC
CDR3 protein: CASSRDGQETQYF

J gene: TRBJ2-2
clone size: .
D gene: TRBD2
V gene: TRBV9
CDR3 DNA: TGTGCCAGCAGCGTAGACGGACTAGCGGCCCCCGGGGAGCTGTTTTTT
CDR3 protein: CASSVDGLAAPGELFF

J gene: TRBJ2-3
clone size: .
D gene: TRBD1
V gene: TRBV7-9
CDR3 DNA: TGTGCCAGCAGAGTGCAGGGGGGCACAGATACGCAGTATTTT
CDR3 protein: CASRVQGGTDTQYF

J gene: TRBJ2-7
clone size: .
D gene: .
V gene: TRBV9
CDR3 DNA: TGTGCCAGCAGCGTAGTTGGGTCCACAGGCGAGCAGTACTTC
CDR3 protein: CASSVVGSTGEQYF

J gene: TRBJ2-1
clone size: .
D gene: .
V gene: TRBV5-1
CDR3 DNA: TGCGCCAGCAGCTTGGAGATCTACAATGAGCAGTTCTTC
CDR3 protein: CASSLEIYNEQFF

J gene: TRBJ1-2
clone size: once
D gene: .
V gene: TRBV19
CDR3 DNA: TGTGCCAGTAGTATCGACGCCTATCGTAGGTACACCTTC
CDR3 protein: CASSIDAYRRYTF

J gene: TRBJ1-5
clone size: .
D gene: .
V gene: TRBV27
CDR3 DNA: TGTGCCAGCACCTTAAAGGGGTATAGCAATCAGCCCCAGCATTTT
CDR3 protein: CASTLKGYSNQPQHF

J gene: TRBJ2-5
clone size: once
D gene: .
V gene: TRBV7-9
CDR3 DNA: TGTGCCAGCAGCTTTTTTGGTGGCGAGACCCAGTACTTC
CDR3 protein: CASSFFGGETQYF

J gene: TRBJ2-3
clone size: .
D gene: TRBD1
V gene: TRBV6-5
CDR3 DNA: TGTGCCAGCAGGAGACAGGGAATGGCAGATACGCAGTATTTT
CDR3 protein: CASRRQGMADTQYF

J gene: TRBJ1-2
clone size: .
D gene: TRBD1
V gene: TRBV7-9
CDR3 DNA: TGTGCCAGCAGTTCCCCCGGGACAGTAATTTGGTCCTACACCTTC
CDR3 protein: CASSSPGTVIWSYTF

J gene: TRBJ1-4
clone size: .
D gene: .
V gene: TRBV29-1
CDR3 DNA: TGCAGCGTTTCGGGGGGGATCCTTAATGAAAAACTGTTTTTT
CDR3 protein: CSVSGGILNEKLFF

J gene: TRBJ2-5
clone size: once
D gene: TRBD1
V gene: TRBV2
CDR3 DNA: TGTGCCAGCACCAGGGACAGGGGGCGAGAGACCCAGTACTTC
CDR3 protein: CASTRDRGRETQYF

J gene: TRBJ1-1
clone size: once
D gene: .
V gene: TRBV10-1
CDR3 DNA: TGCGCCAGCAGTGAGTCTATGGGGGAGAATGAAGCTTTCTTT
CDR3 protein: CASSESMGENEAFF

J gene: TRBJ1-6
clone size: .
D gene: TRBD1
V gene: TRBV28
CDR3 DNA: TGTGCCAGCGAAGATCGAGGGACAGGGAAAAATTCACCCCTCCACTTT
CDR3 protein: CASEDRGTGKNSPLHF

J gene: TRBJ2-6
clone size: once
D gene: .
V gene: TRBV6-5
CDR3 DNA: TGTGCCAGCAGTTACAACCCATCTGGGGCCAACGTCCTGACTTTC
CDR3 protein: CASSYNPSGANVLTF

J gene: TRBJ2-7
clone size: .
D gene: TRBD1
V gene: TRBV29-1
CDR3 DNA: TGCAGCGTCGCCGGACAGGGTAGAGCCGAGCAGTACTTC
CDR3 protein: CSVAGQGRAEQYF

J gene: TRBJ1-2
clone size: once
D gene: .
V gene: TRBV14
CDR3 DNA: TGTGCCAGCAGCCAAGATCACACGGTAGCTAACTATGGCTACACCTTC
CDR3 protein: CASSQDHTVANYGYTF

J gene: TRBJ1-6
clone size: .
D gene: .
V gene: TRBV9
CDR3 DNA: TGTGCCAGCAGCGGGACATGGGATAATTCACCCCTCCACTTT
CDR3 protein: CASSGTWDNSPLHF

J gene: TRBJ2-5
clone size: .
D gene: TRBD2
V gene: TRBV7-8
CDR3 DNA: TGTGCCAGCAGCCCCAGGACTAGGGGATTAGGAGAGACCCAGTACTTC
CDR3 protein: CASSPRTRGLGETQYF

J gene: TRBJ1-3
clone size: .
D gene: .
V gene: TRBV6-5
CDR3 DNA: TGTGCCAGCAGTTATCGGGGGGCCTCTGGAAACACCATATATTTT
CDR3 protein: CASSYRGASGNTIYF

J gene: TRBJ1-2
clone size: .
D gene: .
V gene: TRBV19
CDR3 DNA: TGTGCCAGTAGTATAGAAGGAGGGTTCGGGGGCTACACCTTC
CDR3 protein: CASSIEGGFGGYTF

J gene: TRBJ1-2
clone size: .
D gene: .
V gene: TRBV19
CDR3 DNA: TGTGCCAGTACTTTCCGGGCGGAGGGCTATGGCTACACCTTC
CDR3 protein: CASTFRAEGYGYTF

J gene: TRBJ1-2
clone size: .
D gene: .
V gene: TRBV4-1
CDR3 DNA: TGCGCCAGCAGCCAACCGACAGGCCCAGTCCGTTATGGCTACACCTTC
CDR3 protein: CASSQPTGPVRYGYTF

J gene: TRBJ2-2
clone size: .
D gene: .
V gene: TRBV5-1
CDR3 DNA: TGCGCCAGCAGCTGGGCTCGGAGCGGGCCGAACACCGGGGAGCTGTTTTTT
CDR3 protein: CASSWARSGPNTGELFF

J gene: TRBJ2-7
clone size: .
D gene: TRBD1
V gene: TRBV6-6
CDR3 DNA: TGTGCCAGCAGTTACAGGACAGGGGGGACCTACGAGCAGTACTTC
CDR3 protein: CASSYRTGGTYEQYF

J gene: TRBJ1-1
clone size: .
D gene: .
V gene: TRBV29-1
CDR3 DNA: TGCAGCGTTGAGGGCAGGGTCACTGAAGCTTTCTTT
CDR3 protein: CSVEGRVTEAFF

J gene: TRBJ1-2
clone size: .
D gene: TRBD1
V gene: TRBV28
CDR3 DNA: TGTGCCAGCCAGGGGGGGTATGGCTACACCTTC
CDR3 protein: CASQGGYGYTF

J gene: TRBJ2-1
clone size: .
D gene: TRBD1
V gene: TRBV29-1
CDR3 DNA: TGCAGCGTTGAACCGAACCCCGCGACAGGGGTTTACAATGAGCAGTTCTTC
CDR3 protein: CSVEPNPATGVYNEQFF

J gene: TRBJ2-7
clone size: .
D gene: TRBD2
V gene: TRBV5-1
CDR3 DNA: TGCGCCAGCAGCTTGTATGCGGGAGGGCCTGGCGAGCAGTACTTC
CDR3 protein: CASSLYAGGPGEQYF

J gene: TRBJ1-5
clone size: few
D gene: .
V gene: TRBV19
CDR3 DNA: TGTGCCAGTAGTATAGGGGGGAAGAATCAGCCCCAGCATTTT
CDR3 protein: CASSIGGKNQPQHF

J gene: TRBJ1-1
clone size: .
D gene: .
V gene: TRBV5-1
CDR3 DNA: TGCGCCAGCAGCTTGGTAGGAGGGAACACTGAAGCTTTCTTT
CDR3 protein: CASSLVGGNTEAFF

J gene: TRBJ2-3
clone size: once
D gene: .
V gene: TRBV4-2
CDR3 DNA: TGTGCCAGCAGCCCTGGAGGGGCTCGCGGGACAGATACGCAGTATTTT
CDR3 protein: CASSPGGARGTDTQYF

J gene: TRBJ1-2
clone size: .
D gene: .
V gene: TRBV4-1
CDR3 DNA: TGCGCCAGCAGCCAAGCAGGGTCCTATGGCTACACCTTC
CDR3 protein: CASSQAGSYGYTF

J gene: TRBJ2-7
clone size: .
D gene: .
V gene: TRBV6-5
CDR3 DNA: TGTGCCAGCAGTTACTCGGCGGGAATATACGAGCAGTACTTC
CDR3 protein: CASSYSAGIYEQYF

J gene: TRBJ1-5
clone size: .
D gene: TRBD1
V gene: TRBV19
CDR3 DNA: TGTGCCAGTAGGTCAGGGGGCCATCAGCCCCAGCATTTT
CDR3 protein: CASRSGGHQPQHF

J gene: TRBJ1-1
clone size: .
D gene: .
V gene: TRBV12-5
CDR3 DNA: TGTGCTAGTGGTTTGATGGGGAGGGGGTTGCTGAACACTGAAGCTTTCTTT
CDR3 protein: CASGLMGRGLLNTEAFF

J gene: TRBJ1-1
clone size: .
D gene: TRBD1
V gene: TRBV28
CDR3 DNA: TGTGCCAGTAACAGGGGGCGCAGGGAGACTGAAGCTTTCTTT
CDR3 protein: CASNRGRRETEAFF

J gene: TRBJ1-2
clone size: .
D gene: .
V gene: TRBV5-6
CDR3 DNA: TGTGCCAGCAGCTGGGGGGCGGATGGCTACACCTTC
CDR3 protein: CASSWGADGYTF

J gene: TRBJ1-5
clone size: .
D gene: .
V gene: TRBV21-1
CDR3 DNA: TGTGCCAGCAGCACCCGAGGGCCCCACGATAGCAATCAGCCCCAGCATTTT
CDR3 protein: CASSTRGPHDSNQPQHF

J gene: TRBJ1-3
clone size: .
D gene: .
V gene: TRBV29-1
CDR3 DNA: TGCAGCGTTGAAAGATCCCGAAACGGAAACACCATATATTTT
CDR3 protein: CSVERSRNGNTIYF

J gene: TRBJ2-4
clone size: .
D gene: .
V gene: TRBV29-1
CDR3 DNA: TGCAGCGTTGAAGATTCGGCTAGACTGCCCGTTGGGGACATTCAGTACTTC
CDR3 protein: CSVEDSARLPVGDIQYF

J gene: TRBJ1-2
clone size: .
D gene: .
V gene: TRBV5-4
CDR3 DNA: TGTGCCAGCAGGCTACATAGTAGGGGGGTTGACTATGGCTACACCTTC
CDR3 protein: CASRLHSRGVDYGYTF

J gene: TRBJ1-4
clone size: .
D gene: .
V gene: TRBV7-9
CDR3 DNA: TGTGCCAGCAGCTTTAATGAAAAACTGTTTTTT
CDR3 protein: CASSFNEKLFF